This TCR beta chain derives from a study of identical twins. cDNA carried unique molecular identifiers, and a universal primer site was added by template switching. TCRdb reprocessed the 5' RACE reads via MiXCR and lists one record per CDR3 protein. The table lists under 250,000 distinct CDR3 sequences, more than 6.5% of them singletons. Germline assignment: CDR1 SGHVS and CDR2 FQNEAQ. CDR3 length equals 17 residues. J was trimmed by 0 bases and V by 2 bases; bases with no gene match: 10. Broader study findings: There were fewer insertions in abundant cord blood beta clonotypes, but memory repertoires showed no such pattern.

This clonotype has more than one count but fewer than ten. Its antigen is not identified. These records were also assigned to another study, of yellow fever vaccine responses in identical twins. As that study records: Twins showed a vaccine T cell response that reportedly seemed partly convergent, partly personalized.

The receptor was derived from a young woman in good health. Material for sequencing was memory (CD45RO+) T cells sorted from blood. The V call is TRBV7-8, the J call TRBJ2-7; TRBD2 matches at 7 bases. The CDR3 protein is CASSLLPSGSTSYEQYF. CDR3 nucleotide sequence: TGTGCCAGCAGCTTACTTCCTAGCGGATCAACCTCCTACGAGCAGTACTTC.